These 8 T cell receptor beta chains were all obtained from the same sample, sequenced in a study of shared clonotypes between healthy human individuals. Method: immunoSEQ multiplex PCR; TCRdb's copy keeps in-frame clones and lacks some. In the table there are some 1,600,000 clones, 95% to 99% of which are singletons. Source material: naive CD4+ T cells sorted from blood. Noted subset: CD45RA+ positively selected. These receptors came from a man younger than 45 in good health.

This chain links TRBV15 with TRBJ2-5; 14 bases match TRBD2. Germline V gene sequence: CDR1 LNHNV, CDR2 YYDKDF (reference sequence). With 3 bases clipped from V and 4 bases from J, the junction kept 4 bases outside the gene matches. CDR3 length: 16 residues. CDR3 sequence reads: CATSSTGTSGRETQYF. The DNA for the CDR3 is TGTGCCACCAGCAGCACCGGGACTAGCGGGAGAGAGACCCAGTACTTC.

DNA of the CDR3: TGTGCCAGCAGGGGTATGGTAGGAGATACGCAGTATTTT. Translation gives CASRGMVGDTQYF. The rearrangement uses TRBV6-1 and TRBJ2-3; D unclear. Trimming cost V 6 bases and J 5 bases, with 12 bases left between them. Germline CDR1 and CDR2: MNHNS and SASEGT. The CDR3 sequence is 13 residues long.

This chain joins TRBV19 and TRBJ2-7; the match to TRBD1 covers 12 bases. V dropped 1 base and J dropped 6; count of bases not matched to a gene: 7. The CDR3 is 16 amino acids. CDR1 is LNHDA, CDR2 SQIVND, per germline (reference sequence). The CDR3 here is CASSIVAGTGGAEQYF. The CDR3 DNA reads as TGTGCCAGTAGTATAGTGGCCGGGACAGGGGGCGCCGAGCAGTACTTC.

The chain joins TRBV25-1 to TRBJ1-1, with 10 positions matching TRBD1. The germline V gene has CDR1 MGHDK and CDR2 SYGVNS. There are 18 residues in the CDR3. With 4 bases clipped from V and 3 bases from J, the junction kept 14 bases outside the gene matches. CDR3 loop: CASSGHLGTGVMYTEAFF. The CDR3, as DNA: TGTGCCAGCAGTGGACATCTCGGGACAGGGGTGATGTACACTGAAGCTTTCTTT.

CDR3 DNA sequence: TGTGCCAGCAGCTTGACGAGCCGAGCGGATTTCTCCTACAATGAGCAGTTCTTC. Protein sequence: CASSLTSRADFSYNEQFF. V gene TRBV7-8 combines with J gene TRBJ2-1; possibly TRBD2 for D (5 bases). With 3 bases removed from V and 0 bases from J, the gap between germline ends came to 18 bases. CDR1 and CDR2 from the germline V gene are SGHVS and FQNEAQ. This CDR3 contains 18 residues.

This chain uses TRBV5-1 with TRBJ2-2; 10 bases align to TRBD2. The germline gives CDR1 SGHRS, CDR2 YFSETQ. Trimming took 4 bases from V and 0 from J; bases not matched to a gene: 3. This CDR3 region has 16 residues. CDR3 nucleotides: TGCGCCAGCAGCCAAACTAGCGGGGCGAACACCGGGGAGCTGTTTTTT. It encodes CASSQTSGANTGELFF. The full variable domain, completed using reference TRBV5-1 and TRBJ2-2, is KAGVTQTPRYLIKTRGQQVTLSCSPISGHRSVSWYQQTPGQGLQFLFEYFSETQRNKGNFPGRFSGRQFSNSRSEMNVSTLELGDSALYLCASSQTSGANTGELFFGEGSRLTVL.

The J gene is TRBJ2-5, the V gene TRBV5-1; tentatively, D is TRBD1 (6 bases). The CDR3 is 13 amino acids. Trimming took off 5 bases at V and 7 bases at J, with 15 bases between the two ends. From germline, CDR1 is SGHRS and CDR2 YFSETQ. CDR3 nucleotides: TGCGCCAGCAGGGGGGACAATGAAGGGACCCAGTACTTC. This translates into CASRGDNEGTQYF.

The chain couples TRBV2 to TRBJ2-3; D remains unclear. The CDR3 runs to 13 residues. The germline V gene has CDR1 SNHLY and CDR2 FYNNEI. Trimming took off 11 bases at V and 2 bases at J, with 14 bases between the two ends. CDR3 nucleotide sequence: TGTGCCGAAGGGTCGGGCGACACAGATACGCAGTATTTT. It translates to CAEGSGDTDTQYF.